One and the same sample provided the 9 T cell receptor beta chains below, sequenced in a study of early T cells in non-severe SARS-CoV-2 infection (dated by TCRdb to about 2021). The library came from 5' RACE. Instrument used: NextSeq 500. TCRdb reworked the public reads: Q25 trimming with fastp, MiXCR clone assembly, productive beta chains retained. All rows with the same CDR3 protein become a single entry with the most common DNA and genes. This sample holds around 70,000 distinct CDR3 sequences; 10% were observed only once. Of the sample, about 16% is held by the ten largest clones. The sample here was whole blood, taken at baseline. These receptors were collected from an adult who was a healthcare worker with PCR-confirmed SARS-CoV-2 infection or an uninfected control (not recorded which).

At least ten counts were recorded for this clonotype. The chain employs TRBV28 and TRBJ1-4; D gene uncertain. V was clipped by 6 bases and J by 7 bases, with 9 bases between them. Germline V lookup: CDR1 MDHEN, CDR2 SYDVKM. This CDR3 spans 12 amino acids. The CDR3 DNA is TGTGCCAGCAGGGCGGGATTTGAAAAACTGTTTTTT. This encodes CASRAGFEKLFF.

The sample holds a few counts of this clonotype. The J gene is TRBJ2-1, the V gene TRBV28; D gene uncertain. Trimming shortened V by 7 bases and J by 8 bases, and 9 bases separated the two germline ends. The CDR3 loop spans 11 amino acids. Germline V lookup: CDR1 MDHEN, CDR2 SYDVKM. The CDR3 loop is CASTAVDEQFF. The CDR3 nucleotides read TGTGCCAGCACCGCAGTCGATGAGCAGTTCTTC.

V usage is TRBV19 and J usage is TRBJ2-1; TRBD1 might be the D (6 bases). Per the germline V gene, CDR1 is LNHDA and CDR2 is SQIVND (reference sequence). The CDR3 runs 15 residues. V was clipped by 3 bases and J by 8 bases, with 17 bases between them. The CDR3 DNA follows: TGTGCCAGTAGTATGCGCAGGGGCCGATCGGATGAGCAGTTCTTC. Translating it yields CASSMRRGRSDEQFF.

The CDR3 DNA sequence: TGTGCCAGCTCTGGGGCCAACGTCCTGACTTTC. The encoded protein is CASSGANVLTF. The chain uses TRBV28 and TRBJ2-6; no reliable D call. The CDR3 spans 11 residues. V shed 8 bases and J shed 1 base, with 0 bases lying between them. Per the germline V gene, CDR1 is MDHEN and CDR2 is SYDVKM.

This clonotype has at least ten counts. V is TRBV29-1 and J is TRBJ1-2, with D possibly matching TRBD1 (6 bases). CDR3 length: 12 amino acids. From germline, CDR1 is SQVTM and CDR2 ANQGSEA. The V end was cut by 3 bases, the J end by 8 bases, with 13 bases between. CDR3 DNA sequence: TGCAGCGTTGAGAGGCGGGGGCTAGGCTACACCTTC. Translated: CSVERRGLGYTF. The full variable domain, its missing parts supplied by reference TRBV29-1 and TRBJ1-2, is SAVISQKPSRDICQRGTSLTIQCQVDSQVTMMFWYRQQPGQSLTLIATANQGSEATYESGFVIDKFPISRPNLTFSTLTVSNMSPEDSSIYLCSVERRGLGYTFGSGTRLTVV.

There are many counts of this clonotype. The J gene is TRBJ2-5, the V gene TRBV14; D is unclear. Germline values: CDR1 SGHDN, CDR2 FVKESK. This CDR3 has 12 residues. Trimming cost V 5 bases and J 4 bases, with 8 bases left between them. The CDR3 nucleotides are TGTGCCAGCAGCTACGAAGGAGAGACCCAGTACTTC. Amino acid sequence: CASSYEGETQYF.

The CDR3 spells CASSTQGTNYGYTF. The CDR3 DNA sequence: TGTGCCAGCAGCACACAGGGAACTAACTATGGCTACACCTTC. The J gene is TRBJ1-2, the V gene TRBV5-4; weak D call: TRBD1 (6 bases). CDR3 length: 14 amino acids. Germline V gives CDR1 SGHNT, CDR2 YYREEE (reference sequence). Trimming pared 4 bases from V and 0 bases from J, leaving 10 bases between.

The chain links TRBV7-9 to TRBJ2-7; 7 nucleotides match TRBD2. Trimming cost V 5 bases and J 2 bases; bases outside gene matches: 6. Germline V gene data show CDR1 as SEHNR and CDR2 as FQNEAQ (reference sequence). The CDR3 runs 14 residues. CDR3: CASSHTSETYEQYF. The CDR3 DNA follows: TGTGCCAGCAGCCACACTAGCGAGACCTACGAGCAGTACTTC.

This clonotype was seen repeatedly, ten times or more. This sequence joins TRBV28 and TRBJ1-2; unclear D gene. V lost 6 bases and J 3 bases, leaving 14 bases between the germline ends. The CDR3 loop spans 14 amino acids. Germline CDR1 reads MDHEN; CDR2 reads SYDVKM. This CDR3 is CASRVYGEYYGYTF. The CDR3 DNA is TGTGCCAGCAGAGTTTATGGGGAATACTATGGCTACACCTTC.